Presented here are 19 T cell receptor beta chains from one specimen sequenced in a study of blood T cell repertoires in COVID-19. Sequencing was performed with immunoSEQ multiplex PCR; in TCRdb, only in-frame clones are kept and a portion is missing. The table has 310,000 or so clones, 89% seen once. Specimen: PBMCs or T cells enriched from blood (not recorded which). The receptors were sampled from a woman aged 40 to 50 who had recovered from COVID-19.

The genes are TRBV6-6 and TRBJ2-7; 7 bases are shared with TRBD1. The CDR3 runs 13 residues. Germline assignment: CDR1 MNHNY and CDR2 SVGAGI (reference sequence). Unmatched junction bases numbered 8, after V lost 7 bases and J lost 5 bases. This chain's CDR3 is CASKAGGFNEQYF. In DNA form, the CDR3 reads TGTGCCAGCAAGGCAGGGGGTTTCAACGAGCAGTACTTC.

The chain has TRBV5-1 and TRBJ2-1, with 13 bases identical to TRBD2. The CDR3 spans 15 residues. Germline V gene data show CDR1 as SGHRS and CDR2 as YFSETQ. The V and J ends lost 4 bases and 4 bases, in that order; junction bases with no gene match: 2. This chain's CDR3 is CASSAGLAGYNEQFF. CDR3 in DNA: TGCGCCAGCAGCGCGGGACTAGCGGGGTACAATGAGCAGTTCTTC.

DNA for the CDR3: TGTGCCAGCAGCCCAATGTGGGCGGGAAGCACAGATACGCAGTATTTT. This encodes CASSPMWAGSTDTQYF. The chain is built from TRBV3-1 (or the pseudogene TRBV3-2) and TRBJ2-3, with D perhaps matching TRBD2 (6 bases). The CDR3 has 16 amino acids. V shed 4 bases and J shed 0 bases, with 14 bases lying between them. Germline V lookup: CDR1 LGHDT, CDR2 YNNKEL (reference sequence).

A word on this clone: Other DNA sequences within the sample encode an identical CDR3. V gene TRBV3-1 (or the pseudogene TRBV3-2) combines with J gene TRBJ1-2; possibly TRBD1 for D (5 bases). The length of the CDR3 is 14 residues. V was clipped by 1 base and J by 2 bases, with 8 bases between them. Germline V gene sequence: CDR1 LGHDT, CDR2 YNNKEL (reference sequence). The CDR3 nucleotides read TGTGCCAGCAGCCAAGTAGGGGCCAACTATGGCTACACCTTC. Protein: CASSQVGANYGYTF.

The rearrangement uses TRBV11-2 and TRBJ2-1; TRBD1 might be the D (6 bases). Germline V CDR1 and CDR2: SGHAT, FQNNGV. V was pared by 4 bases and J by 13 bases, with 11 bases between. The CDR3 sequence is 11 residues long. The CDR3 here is CASSSPGQQFF. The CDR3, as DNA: TGTGCCAGCAGCTCGCCGGGACAACAGTTCTTC.

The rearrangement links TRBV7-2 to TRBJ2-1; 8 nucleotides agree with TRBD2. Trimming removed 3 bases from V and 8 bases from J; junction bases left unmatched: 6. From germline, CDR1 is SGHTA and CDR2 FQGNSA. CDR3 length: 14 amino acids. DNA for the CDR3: TGTGCCAGCAGCTTTGGGACTAGAGTTGATGAGCAGTTCTTC. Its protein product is CASSFGTRVDEQFF.

This CDR3 reads CASNRDPGNEQFF. CDR3 bases: TGTGCCAGCAACAGGGACCCCGGGAATGAGCAGTTCTTC. The chain is built from TRBV2 and TRBJ2-1; weak D call: TRBD1 (6 bases). This CDR3 region has 13 residues. Germline V CDR1 and CDR2: SNHLY, FYNNEI. The germline V and J ends were trimmed by 7 bases and 7 bases, with 14 bases remaining between them.

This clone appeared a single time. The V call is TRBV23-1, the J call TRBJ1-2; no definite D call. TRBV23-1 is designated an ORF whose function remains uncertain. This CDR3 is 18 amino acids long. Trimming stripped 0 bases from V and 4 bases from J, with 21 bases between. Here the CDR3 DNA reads TGCGCCAGCAGTCAATCACTACATTGGCTAGACCTGGGCTATGGCTACACCTTC. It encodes CASSQSLHWLDLGYGYTF.

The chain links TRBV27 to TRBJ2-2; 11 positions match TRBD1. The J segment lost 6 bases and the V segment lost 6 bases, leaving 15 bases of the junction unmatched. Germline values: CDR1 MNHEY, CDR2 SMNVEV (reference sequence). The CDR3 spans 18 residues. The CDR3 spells CASSLYSLRDRGSGELFF. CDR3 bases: TGTGCCAGCAGCCTTTATAGCCTCCGGGACAGGGGGTCCGGGGAGCTGTTTTTT.

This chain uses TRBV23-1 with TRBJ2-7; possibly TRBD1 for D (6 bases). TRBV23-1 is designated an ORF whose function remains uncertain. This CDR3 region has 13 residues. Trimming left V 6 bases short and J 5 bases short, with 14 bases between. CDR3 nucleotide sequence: TGCGCCAGCAGAACTCAGGGGACCCACGAGCAGTACTTC. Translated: CASRTQGTHEQYF.

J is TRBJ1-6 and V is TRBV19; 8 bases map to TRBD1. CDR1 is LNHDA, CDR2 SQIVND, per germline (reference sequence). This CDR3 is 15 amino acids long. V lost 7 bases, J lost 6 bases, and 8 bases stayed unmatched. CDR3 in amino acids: CASTLDRAFNSPLHF. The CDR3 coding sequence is TGTGCCAGTACCCTGGACAGGGCTTTTAATTCACCCCTCCACTTT.

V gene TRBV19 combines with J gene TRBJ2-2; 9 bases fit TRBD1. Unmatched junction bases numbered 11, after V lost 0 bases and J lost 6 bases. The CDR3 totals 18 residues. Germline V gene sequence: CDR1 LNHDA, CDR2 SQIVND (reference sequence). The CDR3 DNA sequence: TGTGCCAGTAGTATAGATGGTATGGGACAGGGAAGATCCGGGGAGCTGTTTTTT. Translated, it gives CASSIDGMGQGRSGELFF.

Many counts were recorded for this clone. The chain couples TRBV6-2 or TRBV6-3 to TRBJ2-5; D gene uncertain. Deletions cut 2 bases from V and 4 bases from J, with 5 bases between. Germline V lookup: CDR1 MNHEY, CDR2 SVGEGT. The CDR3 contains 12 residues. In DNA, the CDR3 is TGTGCCAGCAGTTACGTGGCAGAGACCCAGTACTTC. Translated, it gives CASSYVAETQYF.

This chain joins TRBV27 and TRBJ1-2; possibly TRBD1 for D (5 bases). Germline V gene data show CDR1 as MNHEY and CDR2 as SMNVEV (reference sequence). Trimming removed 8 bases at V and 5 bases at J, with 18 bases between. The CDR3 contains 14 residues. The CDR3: CASGPGVRSYGYTF. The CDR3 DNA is TGTGCCAGCGGCCCGGGGGTACGATCGTATGGCTACACCTTC.

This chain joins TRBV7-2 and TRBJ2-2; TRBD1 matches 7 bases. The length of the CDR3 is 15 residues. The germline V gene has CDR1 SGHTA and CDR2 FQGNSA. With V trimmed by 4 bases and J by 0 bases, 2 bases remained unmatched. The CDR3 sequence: CASSSRGTNTGELFF. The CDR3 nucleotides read TGTGCCAGCAGCTCCAGGGGGACGAACACCGGGGAGCTGTTTTTT.

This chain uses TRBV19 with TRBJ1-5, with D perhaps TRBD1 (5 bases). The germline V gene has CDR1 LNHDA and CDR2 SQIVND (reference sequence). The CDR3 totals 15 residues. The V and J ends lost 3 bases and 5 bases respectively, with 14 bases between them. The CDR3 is CASSILGEGHQPQHF. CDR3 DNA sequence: TGTGCCAGTAGTATTTTGGGGGAGGGGCATCAGCCCCAGCATTTT.

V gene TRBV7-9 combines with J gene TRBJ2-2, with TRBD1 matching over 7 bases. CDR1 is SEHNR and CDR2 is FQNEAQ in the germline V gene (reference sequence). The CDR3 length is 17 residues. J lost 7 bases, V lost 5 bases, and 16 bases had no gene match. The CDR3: CASSLLDRSSLIGELFF. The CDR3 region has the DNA TGTGCCAGCAGCCTACTGGACAGGTCTTCCCTCATCGGGGAGCTGTTTTTT. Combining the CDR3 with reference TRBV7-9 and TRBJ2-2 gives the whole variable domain DTGVSQNPRHKITKRGQNVTFRCDPISEHNRLYWYRQTLGQGPEFLTYFQNEAQLEKSRLLSDRFSAERPKGSFSTLEIQRTEQGDSAMYLCASSLLDRSSLIGELFFGEGSRLTVL.

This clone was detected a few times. This CDR3 reads CASSQVPLAGVFGETQYF. DNA of the CDR3: TGCGCCAGCAGCCAAGTACCTCTAGCGGGGGTGTTCGGTGAGACCCAGTACTTC. The chain is built from TRBV4-1 and TRBJ2-5; 10 bases map to TRBD2. The CDR3 totals 18 residues. Germline CDR1 reads MGHRA; CDR2 reads YSYEKL. Trimming took 1 base from V and 5 from J; bases not matched to a gene: 13.

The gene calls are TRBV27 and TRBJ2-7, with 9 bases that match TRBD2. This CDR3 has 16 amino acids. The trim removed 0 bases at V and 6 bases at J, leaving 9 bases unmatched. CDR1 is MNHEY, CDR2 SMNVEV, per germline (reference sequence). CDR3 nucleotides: TGTGCCAGCAGTTTATCGATCCCTAGCGGGATAGGCGAGCAGTACTTC. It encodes CASSLSIPSGIGEQYF.